This T cell receptor (beta chain) was captured by sequencing in a study of molecular identifiers for immune sequencing clone quantification. Overall study context: Four portions were sequenced after RNA from approximately 20,000 or 98,000 naive CD8 cells was split five ways in replicates. The study, taken as a whole, reports: In CMV-specific effectors, clones above 20 copies held over 98% of molecules; naive, under 1%. Barcode collisions between identical TCR molecules could shrink estimates of highly expanded clone sizes.

V lost 2 bases and J lost 2, with 13 bases in between. CDR1 and CDR2 from the germline V gene are SGHTA and FQGTGA. The CDR3 is 16 residues long. MiXCR, applied by TCRdb to the PCR reads, yields one record per CDR3 protein. This table has over 65,000 distinct CDR3 sequences, more than 20% appearing once. Of note for this clonotype: What it binds is not known.

Naive CD8 T cells were sorted as CD8+CD4-CCR7+CD45RA+. The rearrangement uses TRBV7-3 and TRBJ2-1; no definite D call. The material sequenced was naive CD8+ T cells from blood, with Jurkat cell RNA spiked in. Subset given: FACS-sorted CD8+CD4-CCR7+CD45RA+ naive T cells. The sequence was obtained from a human donor in good health. Some libraries in this study had Jurkat cell RNA spiked in. The DNA of the CDR3 is TGTGCCAGCAGCTTACGTGGGCTAGTCCCCTACAATGAGCAGTTCTTC. Its protein is CASSLRGLVPYNEQFF.